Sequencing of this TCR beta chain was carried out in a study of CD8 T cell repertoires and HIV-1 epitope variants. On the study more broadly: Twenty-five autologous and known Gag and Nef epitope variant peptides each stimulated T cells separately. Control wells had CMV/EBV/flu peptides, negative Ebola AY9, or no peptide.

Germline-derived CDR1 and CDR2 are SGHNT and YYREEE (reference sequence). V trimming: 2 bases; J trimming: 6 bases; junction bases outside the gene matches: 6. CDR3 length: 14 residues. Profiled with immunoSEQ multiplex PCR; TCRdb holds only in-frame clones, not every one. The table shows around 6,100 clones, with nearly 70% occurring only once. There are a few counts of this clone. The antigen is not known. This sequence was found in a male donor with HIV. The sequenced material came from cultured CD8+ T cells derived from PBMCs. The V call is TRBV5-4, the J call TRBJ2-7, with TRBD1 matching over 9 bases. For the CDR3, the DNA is TGTGCCAGCAGCTTTGAACAGGGGGCTGGCGAGCAGTACTTC. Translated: CASSFEQGAGEQYF.